Below, 18 T cell receptor beta chains from the same sample are listed, as sequenced in a study of CD8 T cells in seronegative destructive rheumatoid arthritis (TCRdb year 2020). Library prep was done by the immunoSEQ multiplex PCR assay. TCRdb re-hosts the immuneACCESS table, in-frame sequences only. Its copies lack some clones; in the studies checked, an unresolved V gene accounts for under half of them, and the cause for the rest is not known. Across this sample there are approximately 4,100 clones, with approximately 72% seen only once. 35% to 40% of the sample belongs to the ten largest clones. The sequenced material came from CD8+ T cells from blood. The source is a woman aged 50-75 years with seronegative destructive rheumatoid arthritis.

This clone is a singleton in its sample. The CDR3 is CASSLGEGYEQYF. The DNA for the CDR3 is TGTGCCAGCAGCTTGGGTGAGGGATACGAGCAGTACTTC. The chain carries TRBV5-7 and TRBJ2-7, with D perhaps TRBD2 (5 bases). TRBV5-7 is flagged as an ORF with uncertain function. This CDR3 comprises 13 residues. The V and J ends lost 0 bases and 4 bases respectively, with 8 bases between them.

This chain links TRBV10-3 with TRBJ2-7; 11 bases fit TRBD2. The CDR3 sequence is 18 residues long. Germline CDR1 and CDR2: ENHRY and SYGVKD. V lost 0 bases, J lost 4 bases, and 11 bases stayed unmatched. CDR3 coding DNA: TGTGCCATCAGTGAGTCTCGCACCGGTAGACTAGCGGGATACGAGCAGTACTTC. This codes for CAISESRTGRLAGYEQYF.

V usage is TRBV27 and J usage is TRBJ2-7; 10 bases align to TRBD1. This CDR3 is 16 amino acids long. The V segment lost 0 bases and the J segment 3 bases; nucleotides outside the gene matches: 5. The germline gives CDR1 MNHEY, CDR2 SMNVEV (reference sequence). This chain's CDR3 is CASSLSLTGGRYEQYF. The CDR3 nucleotides are TGTGCCAGCAGTTTATCTCTGACAGGGGGCCGCTACGAGCAGTACTTC.

By sample share, this clone is medium-sized. The chain couples TRBV7-8 to TRBJ2-1; D unresolved. From germline, CDR1 is SGHVS and CDR2 FQNEAQ. The CDR3 consists of 11 residues. V gave up 5 bases and J gave up 10 bases, with 9 bases separating them. In DNA form, the CDR3 reads TGTGCCAGCAGCCGAGGAGAAGAGCAGTTCTTC. Protein product: CASSRGEEQFF. The variable domain in full, with the rest retrieved from reference TRBV7-8 and TRBJ2-1, is GAGVSQSPRYKVAKRGQDVALRCDPISGHVSLFWYQQALGQGPEFLTYFQNEAQLDKSGLPSDRFFAERPEGSVSTLKIQRTQQEDSAVYLCASSRGEEQFFGPGTRLTVL.

The chain recombines TRBV5-6 with TRBJ1-1; 9 bases agree with TRBD1. The germline gives CDR1 SGHDT, CDR2 YYEEEE. Trimming removed 0 bases from V and 4 bases from J; junction bases left unmatched: 10. This CDR3 is built from 17 residues. The CDR3 DNA follows: TGTGCCAGCAGCTTGGAGGGACAGGGCCTTTCGAGCACTGAAGCTTTCTTT. Its translation is CASSLEGQGLSSTEAFF.

V and J are TRBV5-4 and TRBJ2-3, with 8 bases fitting TRBD2. The CDR3 extends over 13 amino acids. Germline V gives CDR1 SGHNT, CDR2 YYREEE (reference sequence). Unmatched junction bases numbered 7, after V lost 7 bases and J lost 6 bases. The DNA for the CDR3 is TGTGCCAGCGGAACGGGGGGGCCGGATACGCAGTATTTT. As protein: CASGTGGPDTQYF.

This sequence joins TRBV10-1 and TRBJ2-6; D gene ambiguous. Trimming cost V 6 bases and J 3 bases, with 12 bases left between them. The CDR3 is 15 residues long. Germline assignment: CDR1 WNHNN and CDR2 SYGVQD (reference sequence). The CDR3 sequence: CASSAENNGANVLTF. The CDR3, as DNA: TGCGCCAGCAGCGCGGAAAACAATGGGGCCAACGTCCTGACTTTC.

The chain carries TRBV13 and TRBJ2-7, with D perhaps matching TRBD2 (5 bases). Trimming shortened V by 5 bases and J by 2 bases, and 19 bases separated the two germline ends. CDR3 length: 16 residues. Germline values: CDR1 PRHDT, CDR2 FYEKMQ (reference sequence). As DNA, the CDR3 is TGTGCCAGCAGCCATCGGGGAAGTTCCTACCCCTACGAGCAGTACTTC. It specifies CASSHRGSSYPYEQYF. Filled out from reference TRBV13 and TRBJ2-7, the complete variable domain reads AAGVIQSPRHLIKEKRETATLKCYPIPRHDTVYWYQQGPGQDPQFLISFYEKMQSDKGSIPDRFSAQQFSDYHSELNMSSLELGDSALYFCASSHRGSSYPYEQYFGPGTRLTVT.

The chain uses TRBV7-9 and TRBJ2-2; TRBD1 is a possible D gene (6 bases). Per germline, CDR1 SEHNR and CDR2 FQNEAQ (reference sequence). CDR3 length equals 15 residues. Trimming took 4 bases from V and 0 from J, leaving 9 bases between them. As DNA, the CDR3 is TGTGCCAGCAGCTGGGACACGACGAACACCGGGGAGCTGTTTTTT. This codes for CASSWDTTNTGELFF.

This chain's CDR3 is CASSPSPDSTEAFF. For the CDR3, the DNA is TGTGCCAGCAGCCCCAGCCCGGACAGCACTGAAGCTTTCTTT. The V gene is TRBV7-3, the J gene TRBJ1-1, with D perhaps TRBD1 (6 bases). The germline V and J ends were trimmed by 5 bases and 4 bases, with 14 bases remaining between them. The CDR3 is made up of 14 amino acids. The germline CDR1 and CDR2 sequences are SGHTA and FQGTGA.

The gene calls are TRBV19 and TRBJ2-1, with D unclear. Germline assignment: CDR1 LNHDA and CDR2 SQIVND (reference sequence). V was clipped by 6 bases and J by 0 bases, with 12 bases between them. The CDR3 extends over 15 amino acids. CDR3 bases: TGTGCCAGTAGATCTGTCTCTAACTCCTACAATGAGCAGTTCTTC. It codes for CASRSVSNSYNEQFF.

On this clone itself: Additional DNA sequences in this sample encode the identical CDR3. This sequence joins TRBV2 and TRBJ2-7, with 10 nucleotides matching TRBD2. The J segment lost 6 bases and the V segment lost 2 bases, leaving 7 bases of the junction unmatched. The CDR3 is 15 amino acids. Germline CDR1 is SNHLY and CDR2 is FYNNEI. DNA for the CDR3: TGTGCCAGCAGTGAACAGGGGGGACTAGCGAGCGAGCAGTACTTC. It yields the protein CASSEQGGLASEQYF.

This clone was seen more than once but under ten times. This rearrangement joins TRBV11-3 to TRBJ2-1; 9 positions agree with TRBD2. The CDR3 totals 15 residues. Trimming at V came to 5 bases and at J to 0 bases, leaving 2 bases not matched to a gene. Germline CDR1 and CDR2: SGHNT and YENEEA. CDR3 residues: CASSLTSGSYNEQFF. For the CDR3, the DNA is TGTGCCAGCAGCCTGACTAGCGGCTCCTACAATGAGCAGTTCTTC.

The chain uses TRBV9 and TRBJ1-6; D remains unclear. Germline loops: CDR1 SGDLS, CDR2 YYNGEE. Trimming removed 7 bases from V and 6 bases from J, with 11 bases in between. This CDR3 has 13 amino acids. The CDR3 DNA is TGTGCCAGCGGGCCAGAGATTAATTCACCCCTCCACTTT. Protein sequence: CASGPEINSPLHF.

This clone was detected only a few times. The V and J genes are TRBV2 and TRBJ2-7; D is undetermined. Between the trimmed V and J ends, which lost 2 bases and 3 bases, there was a span of 5 bases. The CDR3 has 12 amino acids. Germline-derived CDR1 and CDR2 are SNHLY and FYNNEI. The CDR3 DNA is TGTGCCAGCAGTGAAAGGAGCTACGAGCAGTACTTC. This translates into CASSERSYEQYF.

With regard to this clone: A read error may produce the germline difference seen at one junction end. The chain combines TRBV7-8 with TRBJ2-1, with TRBD2 matching 8 bases. Germline V gives CDR1 SGHVS, CDR2 FQNEAQ. This CDR3 spans 14 amino acids. The DNA for the CDR3 is TGTGCCAGCAGCCGGGGGGGGGCCTACGATGAGCAGTTCTTC. Residues: CASSRGGAYDEQFF.

The V call is TRBV7-2, the J call TRBJ2-3; 10 bases align to TRBD2. Germline loops: CDR1 SGHTA, CDR2 FQGNSA. V lost 2 bases to trimming and J lost 0 bases; unmatched junction nucleotides: 8. The CDR3 contains 18 residues. The CDR3 loop is CASSLSPLAGVSTDTQYF. The CDR3 DNA reads TGTGCCAGCAGCTTAAGTCCTCTAGCGGGGGTTAGCACAGATACGCAGTATTTT. The entire variable domain, with the rest obtained from reference TRBV7-2 and TRBJ2-3, is as follows: GAGVSQSPSNKVTEKGKDVELRCDPISGHTALYWYRQSLGQGLEFLIYFQGNSAPDKSGLPSDRFSAERTGGSVSTLTIQRTQQEDSAVYLCASSLSPLAGVSTDTQYFGPGTRLTVL.

The rearrangement links TRBV7-9 to TRBJ2-7; 11 bases line up with TRBD2. Germline loops: CDR1 SEHNR, CDR2 FQNEAQ (reference sequence). This CDR3 is 14 amino acids long. With 3 bases clipped from V and 6 bases from J, the junction kept 4 bases outside the gene matches. Here the CDR3 reads CASSLVAGGREQYF. DNA of the CDR3: TGTGCCAGCAGCTTGGTAGCGGGGGGGCGCGAGCAGTACTTC.